The subject of this entry is one TCR beta chain. Its target is not known. This sample was included in a study of OX40 agonist ivuxolimab in advanced cancers. Study overall: Partial responses were achieved by three patients, of whom one had hepatocellular carcinoma and two had cutaneous melanoma. Study-level findings and limits: Expanded clones tended on average to be more numerous among CD8+ T cells than CD4+. Doses of 0.1 to 3.0 mg/kg were accompanied by clonal expansion of CD4+ and CD8+ blood T cells by week 6.

The germline V gene encodes CDR1 SGHDT and CDR2 YYEEEE. V was cut by 0 bases and J by 9 bases, with 16 bases left in between. This CDR3 is 15 amino acids long. The table came from immunoSEQ multiplex PCR; TCRdb's copy has only in-frame clones and leaves some out. The sample shows 65,000 to 85,000 clones, roughly 92% of them seen only once. This sequence originates from an adult with an advanced solid tumor such as melanoma, head and neck, liver or kidney cancer. The V and J genes are TRBV5-6 and TRBJ2-1; TRBD1 or TRBD2 may be the D gene (6 bases each). This sample comprised CD4+ or CD8+ T cells sorted from blood, obtained in a trial of the OX40 agonist ivuxolimab. The CDR3 spells CASSLEPRLGGEQFF. For the CDR3, the DNA is TGTGCCAGCAGCTTGGAGCCTCGACTAGGGGGTGAGCAGTTCTTC.